Below are 31 T cell receptor beta chains sequenced from a single sample in a study of response to subunit inactivated influenza vaccine. Each CDR3 protein gets one entry after TCRdb re-called the RT-PCR reads with MiXCR. The sample contains roughly 790,000 distinct CDR3 sequences, about 20% of which appear only once. The sequences come from PBMCs from blood, collected roughly 5 days after vaccination. The receptors were sampled from a man between 50 and 59 years old who received an inactivated influenza vaccine.

The V call is TRBV4-3, the J call TRBJ2-5; 16 positions match TRBD2. The CDR3 totals 17 residues. Trimming took 8 bases from V and 2 from J; bases not matched to a gene: 8. From germline, CDR1 is LGHNA and CDR2 YSLEER. This CDR3 is CASSPGTSGRGQETQYF. The CDR3 coding sequence is TGCGCCAGCTCACCTGGGACTAGCGGGAGGGGTCAAGAGACCCAGTACTTC.

This clonotype was detected only a few times. This rearrangement joins TRBV12-3 or TRBV12-4 to TRBJ1-1; tentative D call: TRBD1 (6 bases). Trimming shortened V by 6 bases and J by 5 bases, and 22 bases separated the two germline ends. The CDR3 covers 16 residues. Written as DNA, the CDR3 is TGTGCCAGCAGACCCGTCAGGGGATCAGGGATGACTGAAGCTTTCTTT. It translates to CASRPVRGSGMTEAFF.

In this sample, this clonotype turned up a few times. This chain uses TRBV20-1 with TRBJ1-1, with a possible D match to TRBD1 (6 bases). CDR1 DFQATT and CDR2 SNEGSKA come from the germline V gene (reference sequence). The CDR3 covers 13 residues. Trimming took off 6 bases at V and 1 base at J, with 12 bases between the two ends. Here the CDR3 DNA reads TGCAGTGCCCCGGGGGCGAGGAACACTGAAGCTTTCTTT. Translated: CSAPGARNTEAFF.

The chain is built from TRBV5-1 and TRBJ2-7; a possible D gene is TRBD1 (5 bases). V lost 4 bases and J 5 bases, leaving 16 bases between the germline ends. The CDR3 consists of 14 residues. The germline gives CDR1 SGHRS, CDR2 YFSETQ. The CDR3 spells CASSQQAALHEQYF. CDR3 in DNA: TGCGCCAGCAGCCAACAGGCGGCCCTCCACGAGCAGTACTTC.

The J gene is TRBJ2-1, the V gene TRBV5-1; D unclear. Per the germline V gene, CDR1 is SGHRS and CDR2 is YFSETQ. The CDR3 runs to 14 residues. The V end lost 4 bases, the J end lost 5 bases, and 13 bases lay between the germline ends. CDR3 sequence reads: CASSPLERHNEQFF. CDR3 DNA sequence: TGCGCCAGCAGCCCCCTGGAACGTCACAATGAGCAGTTCTTC. Full variable domain (rest looked up from reference TRBV5-1 and TRBJ2-1): KAGVTQTPRYLIKTRGQQVTLSCSPISGHRSVSWYQQTPGQGLQFLFEYFSETQRNKGNFPGRFSGRQFSNSRSEMNVSTLELGDSALYLCASSPLERHNEQFFGPGTRLTVL.

V is TRBV7-2 and J is TRBJ2-7; 9 positions agree with TRBD2. Germline V gene sequence: CDR1 SGHTA, CDR2 FQGNSA. V was pared by 7 bases and J by 0 bases, with 7 bases of the junction left unmatched. The CDR3 extends over 15 amino acids. CDR3 bases: TGTGCCAGCACCTACACTAGCGGGTTCTCCTACGAGCAGTACTTC. Amino acids: CASTYTSGFSYEQYF.

The table lists this clonotype with a few counts. Written as DNA, the CDR3 is TGTGCCAGCAGCGTAGCTGGGGGCCACACCTACGAGCAGTACTTC. It translates to CASSVAGGHTYEQYF. This chain joins TRBV9 and TRBJ2-7, with D tentatively TRBD1 (6 bases). Germline CDR1 SGDLS, CDR2 YYNGEE. V lost 0 bases to trimming and J lost 2 bases, with 12 bases between them. CDR3 length: 15 residues.

The V gene is TRBV6-5, the J gene TRBJ1-2; D unclear. Germline V gene data show CDR1 as MNHEY and CDR2 as SVGAGI. The V and J ends lost 2 bases and 2 bases respectively, with 12 bases between them. The CDR3 length is 15 residues. CDR3 bases: TGTGCCAGCAGTTACGTTACAGAAAAAAACTATGGCTACACCTTC. Protein: CASSYVTEKNYGYTF.

This clonotype appeared a few times. This chain uses TRBV6-2 or TRBV6-3 with TRBJ2-7; unclear D gene. V gave up 9 bases and J gave up 2 bases, with 17 bases separating them. This CDR3 region has 14 residues. CDR1 and CDR2 (germline): MNHEY, SVGEGT. For the CDR3, the DNA is TGTGCCAGTGGGGATTGGACGGTAACCTACGAGCAGTACTTC. The encoded protein is CASGDWTVTYEQYF.

There are a few counts of this clonotype. The chain has TRBV5-5 and TRBJ2-1; D remains unclear. Germline-derived CDR1 and CDR2 are SGHKS and YYEKEE (reference sequence). The CDR3 covers 14 residues. Trimming pared 0 bases from V and 3 bases from J, leaving 7 bases between. CDR3 region: CASSLVQFYNEQFF. For the CDR3, the DNA is TGTGCCAGCAGCTTGGTGCAGTTCTACAATGAGCAGTTCTTC.

V gene TRBV20-1 combines with J gene TRBJ2-7; 10 nucleotides match TRBD2. V lost 4 bases, J lost 3 bases, and 6 bases stayed unmatched. Germline V gene data show CDR1 as DFQATT and CDR2 as SNEGSKA (reference sequence). The CDR3 contains 14 residues. The CDR3 DNA reads as TGCAGTGCTAACGAGCGGGGGGGCCGCTACGAGCAGTACTTC. Amino acid sequence: CSANERGGRYEQYF.

This clonotype turned up a few times. The chain has TRBV10-3 and TRBJ2-7; 8 positions agree with TRBD1. CDR1 is ENHRY, CDR2 SYGVKD, per germline. The CDR3 is 17 amino acids. V was pared by 2 bases and J by 0 bases, with 9 bases of the junction left unmatched. The CDR3 loop reads CAISEGVTGESSYEQYF. CDR3 coding DNA: TGTGCCATCAGTGAGGGGGTGACAGGGGAAAGCTCCTACGAGCAGTACTTC.

This clonotype was seen once. The CDR3 DNA follows: TGCAGTGCCACGGGACCCCAGGCCGGGGAGCTGTTTTTT. It translates to CSATGPQAGELFF. The chain combines TRBV20-1 with TRBJ2-2; D is perhaps TRBD1 or TRBD2 (5 bases each). CDR3 size: 13 residues. V lost 6 bases and J 6 bases, leaving 14 bases between the germline ends. The V gene's germline CDR1 is DFQATT and CDR2 SNEGSKA (reference sequence).

This clonotype appeared a few times. V and J are TRBV20-1 and TRBJ2-3, with 9 bases identical to TRBD2. Per germline, CDR1 DFQATT and CDR2 SNEGSKA (reference sequence). CDR3 length: 17 amino acids. The V gene end was trimmed by 6 bases and the J gene end by 4 bases; junction bases not matched to a gene: 17. CDR3 amino acids: CSAPGALAGGPADTQYF. The CDR3 bases are TGCAGTGCCCCGGGAGCCTTGGCGGGGGGGCCCGCAGATACGCAGTATTTT.

This clonotype showed up just a few times. The genes are TRBV7-9 and TRBJ1-2; D is possibly TRBD1 (6 bases). V was shortened by 5 bases and J by 8 bases, with 15 bases between the two germline ends. Germline V lookup: CDR1 SEHNR, CDR2 FQNEAQ (reference sequence). This CDR3 is 13 amino acids long. The DNA for the CDR3 is TGTGCCAGCAGCCGGACAGCGGCAGAAGGCTACACCTTC. It encodes CASSRTAAEGYTF.

This clonotype has more than one count but fewer than ten. The chain carries TRBV24-1 and TRBJ1-2; D gene unclear. Trimming pared 2 bases from V and 4 bases from J, leaving 16 bases between. The CDR3 sequence is 16 residues long. CDR1 is KGHDR and CDR2 is SFDVKD in the germline V gene. DNA for the CDR3: TGTGCCACCAGTGATTCCCTCCGGGCGGGGATCTATGGCTACACCTTC. Translating gives CATSDSLRAGIYGYTF.

The chain's CDR3 is CSAPRLAVYNEQFF. The CDR3 DNA sequence: TGCAGTGCCCCACGGCTAGCGGTCTACAATGAGCAGTTCTTC. The chain links TRBV20-1 to TRBJ2-1; TRBD2 agrees at 7 bases. CDR3 length: 14 amino acids. Germline V gene data show CDR1 as DFQATT and CDR2 as SNEGSKA (reference sequence). V dropped 6 bases and J dropped 3; count of bases not matched to a gene: 8.

This clonotype was picked up a small number of times. V and J are TRBV12-3 or TRBV12-4 and TRBJ1-2, with D unresolved. The V end was cut by 6 bases, the J end by 0 bases, with 5 bases between. This CDR3 contains 12 residues. CDR3 nucleotide sequence: TGTGCCAGCAGCACAACTAACTATGGCTACACCTTC. As protein: CASSTTNYGYTF.

This chain joins TRBV2 and TRBJ2-1; D remains unclear. The CDR3 loop spans 14 amino acids. Trimming took off 6 bases at V and 5 bases at J, with 14 bases between the two ends. The germline gives CDR1 SNHLY, CDR2 FYNNEI. For the CDR3, the DNA is TGTGCCAGCAGCGGCTCCATAATCAACAATGAGCAGTTCTTC. This gives the protein CASSGSIINNEQFF.

This chain links TRBV4-3 with TRBJ1-1; D gene uncertain. Trimming took off 0 bases at V and 1 base at J, with 9 bases between the two ends. The CDR3 contains 15 residues. Germline CDR1 is LGHNA and CDR2 is YSLEER. CDR3 sequence (DNA): TGCGCCAGCAGCCAAGATTCTTCAGGGAACACTGAAGCTTTCTTT. Translation: CASSQDSSGNTEAFF.

The chain combines TRBV12-3 or TRBV12-4 with TRBJ1-1; TRBD1 matches 8 bases. This CDR3 has 11 residues. Trimming cost V 6 bases and J 11 bases; bases outside gene matches: 5. The CDR3 DNA is TGTGCCAGCAGGTCAGGGGGCGGGGCTTTCTTT. Protein product: CASRSGGGAFF.

This clonotype was detected only a few times. The V gene is TRBV6-5, the J gene TRBJ1-5; D call uncertain. The CDR3 is 15 residues long. Trimming pared 2 bases from V and 3 bases from J, leaving 11 bases between. The V gene's germline CDR1 is MNHEY and CDR2 SVGAGI. CDR3 residues: CASSYAREVNQPQHF. CDR3 DNA sequence: TGTGCCAGCAGTTACGCCCGGGAGGTCAATCAGCCCCAGCATTTT.

The rearrangement uses TRBV18 and TRBJ2-3, with 10 bases that match TRBD2. Germline V gives CDR1 KGHSH, CDR2 LQKENI. J gave up 6 bases and V 3 bases, and 15 bases lay outside the gene matches. This CDR3 is built from 18 residues. The CDR3 reads CASSPLPRSGGAGDTQYF. The CDR3 nucleotides are TGTGCCAGCTCACCCCTCCCCCGGAGCGGGGGGGCCGGGGATACGCAGTATTTT.

The chain combines TRBV11-1 with TRBJ2-1, with TRBD2 matching 11 bases. V lost 3 bases and J lost 0; bases outside the gene matches: 13. CDR1 and CDR2 from the germline V gene are SGHAT and FQDESV (reference sequence). CDR3 size: 20 residues. The CDR3 protein is CASSLLPGLADLSSYNEQFF. CDR3 bases: TGTGCCAGCAGCTTGCTACCGGGACTAGCGGACTTGAGCTCCTACAATGAGCAGTTCTTC.

This clonotype has more than one count but fewer than ten. The chain recombines TRBV15 with TRBJ2-3, with D hard to call. The CDR3 has 17 residues. Trimming cost V 2 bases and J 1 base, with 16 bases left between them. Germline V gene sequence: CDR1 LNHNV, CDR2 YYDKDF (reference sequence). In DNA form, the CDR3 reads TGTGCCACCAGCAGAAAGCCCCTCTCTTGGGGCACAGATACGCAGTATTTT. Protein: CATSRKPLSWGTDTQYF.

This clonotype was picked up many times. This rearrangement joins TRBV7-2 to TRBJ2-3, with TRBD2 matching over 7 bases. V was pared by 5 bases and J by 5 bases, with 7 bases of the junction left unmatched. Germline-derived CDR1 and CDR2 are SGHTA and FQGNSA. The CDR3 covers 14 residues. CDR3 DNA: TGTGCCAGCAGCCGCGGACTAGGTCAAGATACGCAGTATTTT. It codes for CASSRGLGQDTQYF.

About this clonotype itself: Being one base from a much bigger clone, this may be a read error. The chain combines TRBV29-1 with TRBJ2-4, with D uncertain. The V gene's germline CDR1 is SQVTM and CDR2 ANQGSEA. V was clipped by 7 bases and J by 5 bases, with 12 bases between them. CDR3 length equals 12 residues. Here the CDR3 DNA reads TGCAGCGGGATAGGGTCGGAAAACATTCAGTACTTC. Amino acids: CSGIGSENIQYF.

CDR3 DNA sequence: TGCAGCGTTGAACTCGGTATTCGGCACTATGGCTACACCTTC. It codes for CSVELGIRHYGYTF. The chain joins TRBV29-1 to TRBJ1-2; D gene uncertain. The V and J ends lost 2 bases and 3 bases respectively, with 13 bases between them. Germline CDR1 reads SQVTM; CDR2 reads ANQGSEA. This CDR3 is 14 amino acids long.

In the case of this clonotype: A read error may be the cause here, since a much bigger clone is one base away. The chain joins TRBV12-3 or TRBV12-4 to TRBJ2-3; TRBD1 is a possible D gene (5 bases). There are 13 residues in the CDR3. Trimming took 10 bases from V and 1 from J, leaving 12 bases between them. DNA for the CDR3: TGTGCCACCAAACAGGTGGGCACAGATACGCAGTATTTT. This encodes CATKQVGTDTQYF.

The chain joins TRBV5-1 to TRBJ2-7; possibly TRBD2 for D (6 bases). The germline V and J ends were trimmed by 4 bases and 3 bases, with 14 bases remaining between them. This CDR3 contains 14 residues. The V gene's germline CDR1 is SGHRS and CDR2 YFSETQ. This chain's CDR3 is CASSPSWGVYEQYF. The DNA for the CDR3 is TGCGCCAGCAGCCCCTCATGGGGGGTCTACGAGCAGTACTTC. Complete variable domain (other parts from reference TRBV5-1 and TRBJ2-7): KAGVTQTPRYLIKTRGQQVTLSCSPISGHRSVSWYQQTPGQGLQFLFEYFSETQRNKGNFPGRFSGRQFSNSRSEMNVSTLELGDSALYLCASSPSWGVYEQYFGPGTRLTVT.

Concerning this clonotype: The junction and the germline gene differ at one end; a read error may be behind it. The chain recombines TRBV20-1 with TRBJ1-6, with D unresolved. The germline V gene encodes CDR1 DFQATT and CDR2 SNEGSKA (reference sequence). This CDR3 spans 13 amino acids. The CDR3 coding sequence is TGCAGTGCTAGAGGGACGGGTAATTCATCCCTCCACTTT. Protein: CSARGTGNSSLHF.